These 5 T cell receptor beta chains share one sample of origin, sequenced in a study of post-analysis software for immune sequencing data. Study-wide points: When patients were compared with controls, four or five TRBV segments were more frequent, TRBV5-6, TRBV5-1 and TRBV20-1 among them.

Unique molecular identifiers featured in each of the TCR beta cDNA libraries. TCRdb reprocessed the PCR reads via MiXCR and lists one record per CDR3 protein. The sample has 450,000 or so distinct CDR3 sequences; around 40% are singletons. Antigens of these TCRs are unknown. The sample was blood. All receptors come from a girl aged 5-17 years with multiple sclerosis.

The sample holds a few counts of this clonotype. The CDR3 region is CSAGPNYGYTF. CDR3 bases: TGCAGTGCGGGGCCCAACTATGGCTACACCTTC. The rearrangement joins TRBV20-1 to TRBJ1-2; possible D gene TRBD1, 5 bases. The ends were cut back, 6 bases at V and 2 bases at J, with 7 bases in the middle. The CDR3 is 11 residues long. CDR1 and CDR2 (germline): DFQATT, SNEGSKA (reference sequence).

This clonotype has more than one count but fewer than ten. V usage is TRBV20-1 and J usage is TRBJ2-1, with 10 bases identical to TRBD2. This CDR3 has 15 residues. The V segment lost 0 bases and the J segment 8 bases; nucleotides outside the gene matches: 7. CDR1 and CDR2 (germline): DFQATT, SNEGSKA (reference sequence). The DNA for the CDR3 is TGCAGTGCTAGAGATGTACTAGCGGGAAACGATGAGCAGTTCTTC. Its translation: CSARDVLAGNDEQFF.

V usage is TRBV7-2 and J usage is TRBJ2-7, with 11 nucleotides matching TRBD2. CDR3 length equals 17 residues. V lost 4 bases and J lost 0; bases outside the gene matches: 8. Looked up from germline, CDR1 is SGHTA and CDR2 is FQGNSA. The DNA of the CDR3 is TGTGCCAGCAGCTCGTCCCGGGGACTAGCGGACTCCTACGAGCAGTACTTC. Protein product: CASSSSRGLADSYEQYF.

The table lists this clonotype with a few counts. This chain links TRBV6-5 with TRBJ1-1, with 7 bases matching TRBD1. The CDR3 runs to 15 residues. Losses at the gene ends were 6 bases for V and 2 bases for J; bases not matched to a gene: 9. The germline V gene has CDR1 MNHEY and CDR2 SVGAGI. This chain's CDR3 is CASSLATGANTEAFF. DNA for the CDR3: TGTGCCAGCAGCCTAGCTACAGGGGCCAACACTGAAGCTTTCTTT.

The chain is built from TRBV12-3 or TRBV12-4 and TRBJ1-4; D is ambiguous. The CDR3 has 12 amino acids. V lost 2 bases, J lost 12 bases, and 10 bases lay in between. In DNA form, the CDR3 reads TGTGCCAGCAGTTTATCGGCCCTTCAACTGTTTTTT. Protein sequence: CASSLSALQLFF.